The 3 T cell receptor beta chains below come from one sample, sequenced in a study of early T cells in non-severe SARS-CoV-2 infection. TCRdb re-called the 5' RACE reads with MiXCR, one entry per CDR3 protein. The sample comprises about 80,000 distinct CDR3 sequences, approximately 5% of which are singletons, and about 7% rests with the top ten. The sequencing here drew on whole blood, taken at baseline. These receptors originate from an adult who was a healthcare worker with PCR-confirmed SARS-CoV-2 infection or an uninfected control (not recorded which).

This clonotype was observed many times. The chain employs TRBV5-6 and TRBJ1-4; D is uncertain. The CDR3 loop spans 13 amino acids. The germline V gene has CDR1 SGHDT and CDR2 YYEEEE. Trimming removed 4 bases at V and 8 bases at J, with 12 bases between. CDR3 protein: CASSRAGVEKLFF. CDR3 coding DNA: TGTGCCAGCAGCCGGGCCGGGGTCGAAAAACTGTTTTTT.

This clonotype was recorded at least ten times. J is TRBJ2-1 and V is TRBV14, with 7 bases lining up with TRBD1. The CDR3 extends over 16 amino acids. Germline CDR1 is SGHDN and CDR2 is FVKESK. J gave up 5 bases and V 0 bases, and 7 bases lay outside the gene matches. The CDR3 DNA sequence: TGTGCCAGCAGCCAAGATAATTGGCAGGGGGACAATGAGCAGTTCTTC. This translates into CASSQDNWQGDNEQFF.

This clonotype was seen repeatedly, ten times or more. This chain connects TRBV12-3 or TRBV12-4 to TRBJ1-3; D call uncertain. The CDR3 is made up of 13 amino acids. V lost 2 bases, J lost 8 bases, and 10 bases lay in between. For the CDR3, the DNA is TGTGCCAGCAGTTTATGGCAGGCAGACACCATATATTTT. Amino acids: CASSLWQADTIYF.